These 3 T cell receptor beta chains share one sample of origin, sequenced in a study of CD8+CD57+ T cells in acquired aplastic anemia. According to the study, genomic DNA was the template for TCR beta VDJ and CDR3 profiling. TCRdb used MiXCR to reprocess the reads, holding one entry per CDR3 protein. This table has 50,000 to 70,000 distinct CDR3 sequences, under 55% appearing once. Sequencing was done on a sample of sorted CD4+, CD8+, or CD8+CD57+ T cells (not recorded which) from PBMCs. The receptors come from a human donor in good health, serving as a control.

This clonotype has a count of ten or more. The rearrangement uses TRBV5-5 and TRBJ1-1; no clear D gene. V lost 3 bases to trimming and J lost 7 bases, with 13 bases between them. CDR1 SGHKS and CDR2 YYEKEE come from the germline V gene (reference sequence). CDR3 length: 13 residues. The CDR3 DNA is TGTGCCAGCAGCTCTGGACGGGGAGATGAAGCTTTCTTT. It yields the protein CASSSGRGDEAFF.

This clonotype was counted between two and nine times. CDR3: CASSSGLAGVAAQFF. In DNA form, the CDR3 reads TGCGCCAGCAGCTCCGGACTAGCGGGGGTGGCGGCGCAGTTCTTC. The chain is built from TRBV5-1 and TRBJ2-1; TRBD2 matches 13 bases. The germline gives CDR1 SGHRS, CDR2 YFSETQ. The ends lost 3 bases at V and 12 bases at J; junction bases unmatched: 9. This CDR3 region has 15 residues. Combining the CDR3 with reference TRBV5-1 and TRBJ2-1 gives the whole variable domain KAGVTQTPRYLIKTRGQQVTLSCSPISGHRSVSWYQQTPGQGLQFLFEYFSETQRNKGNFPGRFSGRQFSNSRSEMNVSTLELGDSALYLCASSSGLAGVAAQFFGPGTRLTVL.

The chain has TRBV10-3 and TRBJ2-7; 12 nucleotides agree with TRBD2. With 0 bases clipped from V and 6 bases from J, the junction kept 9 bases outside the gene matches. Germline CDR1 and CDR2: ENHRY and SYGVKD. This CDR3 spans 17 amino acids. The DNA for the CDR3 is TGTGCCATCAGTGAGTCGGTGGCTAGCGGGAGGGCCGGCGAGCAGTACTTC. Encoded protein: CAISESVASGRAGEQYF.